One sample yielded the 31 T cell receptor beta chains listed below, sequenced in a study of control samples from healthy donors and cancer patients. Sequencing used immunoSEQ multiplex PCR; TCRdb keeps in-frame clones, though not all of them. The table shows approximately 220,000 clones, with just under 95% occurring only once. The specimen sequenced was blood. These receptor sequences come from a man between 50 and 59 years old in good health.

This CDR3 is CASSLGQGEGYTF. CDR3 sequence (DNA): TGTGCCAGCAGCTTGGGACAGGGGGAGGGCTACACCTTC. The chain recombines TRBV5-5 with TRBJ1-2, with 9 bases identical to TRBD1. This CDR3 comprises 13 residues. Per the germline V gene, CDR1 is SGHKS and CDR2 is YYEKEE (reference sequence). The trim removed 0 bases at V and 8 bases at J, leaving 2 bases unmatched. Variable domain in full (rest from reference TRBV5-5 and TRBJ1-2): DAGVTQSPTHLIKTRGQQVTLRCSPISGHKSVSWYQQVLGQGPQFIFQYYEKEERGRGNFPDRFSARQFPNYSSELNVNALLLGDSALYLCASSLGQGEGYTFGSGTRLTVV.

The chain combines TRBV5-1 with TRBJ1-2, with TRBD1 matching over 7 bases. CDR1 is SGHRS, CDR2 YFSETQ, per germline. This CDR3 comprises 17 residues. Trimming cost V 6 bases and J 2 bases; bases outside gene matches: 16. The CDR3 sequence: CASILTGPLHLNYGYTF. The CDR3 DNA reads as TGCGCCAGCATCCTGACAGGGCCACTCCATTTAAACTATGGCTACACCTTC.

The CDR3 bases are TGTGCCAGCAGCTTAGCCGCCGGACCCCAAGCGGCTGGCTACACCTTC. Protein product: CASSLAAGPQAAGYTF. This sequence joins TRBV7-2 and TRBJ1-2, with D unresolved. Deletions cut 0 bases from V and 7 bases from J, with 18 bases between. CDR1 and CDR2 from the germline V gene are SGHTA and FQGNSA. The CDR3 runs to 16 residues. The full variable domain, its missing parts supplied by reference TRBV7-2 and TRBJ1-2, is GAGVSQSPSNKVTEKGKDVELRCDPISGHTALYWYRQSLGQGLEFLIYFQGNSAPDKSGLPSDRFSAERTGGSVSTLTIQRTQQEDSAVYLCASSLAAGPQAAGYTFGSGTRLTVV.

V gene TRBV2 combines with J gene TRBJ1-5; no firm D call. Deletions cut 4 bases from V and 7 bases from J, with 8 bases between. This CDR3 contains 12 residues. The germline V gene has CDR1 SNHLY and CDR2 FYNNEI. Here the CDR3 reads CASSVRGQPQHF. The CDR3 nucleotides are TGTGCCAGCAGTGTTCGCGGCCAGCCCCAGCATTTT. Using reference TRBV2 and TRBJ1-5 for the parts outside the CDR3, the full variable domain is EPEVTQTPSHQVTQMGQEVILRCVPISNHLYFYWYRQILGQKVEFLVSFYNNEISEKSEIFDDQFSVERPDGSNFTLKIRSTKLEDSAMYFCASSVRGQPQHFGDGTRLSIL.

V usage is TRBV24-1 and J usage is TRBJ2-5; weak D call: TRBD1 (7 bases). The CDR3 totals 16 residues. Trimming left V 5 bases short and J 2 bases short, with 17 bases between. Germline CDR1 and CDR2: KGHDR and SFDVKD. CDR3 DNA sequence: TGTGCCACCAGTGCCCGGACAGGAGGGGGGCAAGAGACCCAGTACTTC. As protein: CATSARTGGGQETQYF.

In its sample, this clone was seen a few times. The chain is built from TRBV27 and TRBJ1-1; a possible D gene is TRBD1 (5 bases). This CDR3 contains 13 residues. Germline V lookup: CDR1 MNHEY, CDR2 SMNVEV (reference sequence). The V end was cut by 7 bases, the J end by 0 bases, with 9 bases between. In DNA form, the CDR3 reads TGTGCCAGCATTGGACAAATGAACACTGAAGCTTTCTTT. As protein: CASIGQMNTEAFF.

The V gene is TRBV5-4, the J gene TRBJ1-5; D is unclear. Germline CDR1 is SGHNT and CDR2 is YYREEE (reference sequence). The V and J ends lost 0 bases and 4 bases respectively, with 8 bases between them. The CDR3 sequence is 14 residues long. The CDR3 DNA reads as TGTGCCAGCAGCTTGGAAGGGCGTAATCAGCCCCAGCATTTT. Translating gives CASSLEGRNQPQHF. The complete variable domain, with remaining parts taken from reference TRBV5-4 and TRBJ1-5, reads ETGVTQSPTHLIKTRGQQVTLRCSSQSGHNTVSWYQQALGQGPQFIFQYYREEENGRGNFPPRFSGLQFPNYSSELNVNALELDDSALYLCASSLEGRNQPQHFGDGTRLSIL.

This clone showed up just a few times. This chain links TRBV18 with TRBJ1-5, with 11 bases identical to TRBD1. In germline, CDR1 is KGHSH, CDR2 LQKENI. Unmatched junction bases numbered 2, after V lost 6 bases and J lost 7 bases. The CDR3 has 13 residues. CDR3 bases: TGTGCCAGCTCGCGGACAGGGGGCCAGCCCCAGCATTTT. This sequence encodes CASSRTGGQPQHF.

The chain joins TRBV7-2 to TRBJ2-2; D remains unclear. CDR1 is SGHTA, CDR2 FQGNSA, per germline. V lost 5 bases and J 3 bases, leaving 10 bases between the germline ends. This CDR3 region has 14 residues. CDR3 bases: TGTGCCAGCAGCCTTCCCACTTACACCGGGGAGCTGTTTTTT. Translating gives CASSLPTYTGELFF.

The sample holds one count of this clone. The chain carries TRBV7-4 and TRBJ2-4; D uncertain. V was pared by 5 bases and J by 0 bases, with 11 bases between. The CDR3 is 15 residues long. Germline V gives CDR1 SGHVT, CDR2 SQSDAQ. The CDR3 protein is CASSPPGLAKNIQYF. The CDR3 bases are TGTGCCAGCAGCCCCCCAGGATTAGCCAAAAACATTCAGTACTTC.

The CDR3 region has the DNA TGTGCCAGCAGTTACCTCGGCGGGTCCCTTGCCGAGCAGTACTTC. Protein product: CASSYLGGSLAEQYF. The chain links TRBV6-2 or TRBV6-3 to TRBJ2-7, with D tentatively TRBD2 (5 bases). Germline V gene sequence: CDR1 MNHEY, CDR2 SVGEGT. The length of the CDR3 is 15 residues. V gave up 2 bases and J gave up 6 bases, with 17 bases separating them.

This chain uses TRBV14 with TRBJ1-2, with a weak D call TRBD1 (6 bases). This CDR3 has 13 amino acids. V was cut by 2 bases and J by 2 bases, with 6 bases left in between. Germline values: CDR1 SGHDN, CDR2 FVKESK. The CDR3 DNA sequence: TGTGCCAGCAGCCAAAGGGGGAACTATGGCTACACCTTC. Its translation is CASSQRGNYGYTF.

CDR3 coding DNA: TGTGCCAGCAGGGGACCGGGGAATCCCTACGAGCAGTACGTC. Amino acids: CASRGPGNPYEQYV. The gene calls are TRBV6-5 and TRBJ2-7; D tentatively reads TRBD1 or TRBD2 (5 bases each). V dropped 6 bases and J dropped 2 bases, with 14 bases sitting between them. Per the germline V gene, CDR1 is MNHEY and CDR2 is SVGAGI. The CDR3 has 14 amino acids.

The V and J genes are TRBV10-2 and TRBJ2-1; 12 bases are shared with TRBD2. Germline CDR1 is WSHSY and CDR2 is SAAADI. The V segment lost 7 bases and the J segment 9 bases; nucleotides outside the gene matches: 13. This CDR3 region has 16 residues. The CDR3 sequence is CASTLAGGPEKGEQFF. In DNA form, the CDR3 reads TGCGCCAGCACCCTAGCGGGGGGGCCAGAAAAGGGTGAGCAGTTCTTC.

The rearrangement uses TRBV5-1 and TRBJ1-5; weak D call: TRBD1 (6 bases). Per the germline V gene, CDR1 is SGHRS and CDR2 is YFSETQ. V lost 2 bases to trimming and J lost 9 bases, with 15 bases between them. The CDR3 contains 14 residues. The DNA of the CDR3 is TGCGCCAGCAGCTTTGAGGGGGGTGTCGGGCCCCAGCATTTT. Translated, it gives CASSFEGGVGPQHF.

The V and J genes are TRBV20-1 and TRBJ1-6; D is unclear. V was pared by 3 bases and J by 7 bases, with 13 bases between. Germline-derived CDR1 and CDR2 are DFQATT and SNEGSKA (reference sequence). CDR3 length equals 14 residues. CDR3 amino acids: CSASGLPRNSPLHF. DNA of the CDR3: TGCAGTGCTAGTGGTCTTCCGCGAAATTCACCCCTCCACTTT.

CDR3 nucleotide sequence: TGCAGCGTTCAGCGGAGCGCTAATCAGCCCCAGCATTTT. Amino acid sequence: CSVQRSANQPQHF. This chain links TRBV29-1 with TRBJ1-5; D is unclear. V gave up 5 bases and J gave up 4 bases, with 12 bases separating them. Germline CDR1 SQVTM, CDR2 ANQGSEA. The CDR3 extends over 13 amino acids. Using reference TRBV29-1 and TRBJ1-5 for the parts outside the CDR3, the full variable domain is SAVISQKPSRDICQRGTSLTIQCQVDSQVTMMFWYRQQPGQSLTLIATANQGSEATYESGFVIDKFPISRPNLTFSTLTVSNMSPEDSSIYLCSVQRSANQPQHFGDGTRLSIL.

The chain joins TRBV9 to TRBJ2-1, with D possibly called TRBD1 or TRBD2 (5 bases each). The CDR3 consists of 15 residues. With 2 bases removed from V and 4 bases from J, the gap between germline ends came to 13 bases. Germline CDR1 reads SGDLS; CDR2 reads YYNGEE. CDR3 nucleotide sequence: TGTGCCAGCAGCGTCCGGCAGGGAGAGTACAATGAGCAGTTCTTC. It encodes CASSVRQGEYNEQFF.

The V and J genes are TRBV14 and TRBJ2-7; TRBD1 matches at 8 bases. With 3 bases clipped from V and 6 bases from J, the junction kept 4 bases outside the gene matches. Germline-derived CDR1 and CDR2 are SGHDN and FVKESK. CDR3 size: 13 residues. The CDR3 DNA reads TGTGCCAGCAGCCAGAGAACAGGGGGCGAGCAGTACGTC. It translates to CASSQRTGGEQYV.

The J gene is TRBJ2-5, the V gene TRBV3-1 (or the pseudogene TRBV3-2); D perhaps matches TRBD1 (8 bases). Trimming left V 4 bases short and J 2 bases short, with 14 bases between. The CDR3 runs 15 residues. Germline CDR1 is LGHDT and CDR2 is YNNKEL (reference sequence). In nucleotides, the CDR3 is TGTGCCAGCAGCCCAGAACAGGGGGGGCAAGAGACCCAGTACTTC. Amino acids: CASSPEQGGQETQYF.

CDR3 nucleotide sequence: TGTGCCAGCAGCCCAAGGCTAGCGGGGAGATATGAGCAGTTCTTC. Translating gives CASSPRLAGRYEQFF. The V call is TRBV7-3, the J call TRBJ2-1, with TRBD2 matching over 9 bases. The CDR3 covers 15 residues. The germline V gene has CDR1 SGHTA and CDR2 FQGTGA. J gave up 8 bases and V 5 bases, and 10 bases lay outside the gene matches.

The chain is built from TRBV30 and TRBJ1-1, with no clear D. The V gene's germline CDR1 is GTSNPN and CDR2 SVGIG (reference sequence). CDR3 size: 12 residues. V was shortened by 1 base and J by 11 bases, with 14 bases between the two germline ends. The CDR3 sequence is CAWSGGGGRAFF. The CDR3 nucleotides are TGTGCCTGGAGTGGGGGAGGAGGGCGGGCTTTCTTT.

The chain carries TRBV6-2 or TRBV6-3 and TRBJ1-1, with unresolved D. Trimming removed 6 bases from V and 5 bases from J, with 13 bases in between. Per germline, CDR1 MNHEY and CDR2 SVGEGT. CDR3 length: 13 amino acids. The CDR3 DNA sequence: TGTGCCAGCAGCAACGGAGCAATTACTGAAGCTTTCTTT. Translating gives CASSNGAITEAFF.

This clone was seen only once. The chain couples TRBV7-9 to TRBJ2-1; 7 bases match TRBD1. This CDR3 contains 13 residues. CDR1 is SEHNR, CDR2 FQNEAQ, per germline (reference sequence). The trim removed 3 bases at V and 6 bases at J, leaving 2 bases unmatched. CDR3 sequence: CASSLGTVNEQFF. CDR3 DNA: TGTGCCAGCAGCTTGGGGACAGTCAATGAGCAGTTCTTC.

This chain connects TRBV21-1 to TRBJ1-2; the D call of TRBD1 is as the table states it, not checked on the DNA. TRBV21-1 corresponds to a pseudogene. The CDR3 extends over 16 amino acids. DNA for the CDR3: TGTGCCAGCAGCAAAGTAAGGGACAGATTTAACTATGGCTACACCTTC. It codes for CASSKVRDRFNYGYTF.

J is TRBJ1-4 and V is TRBV15, with D perhaps matching TRBD1 (6 bases). The CDR3 length is 14 residues. Germline CDR1 LNHNV, CDR2 YYDKDF (reference sequence). V was cut by 8 bases and J by 7 bases, with 17 bases left in between. CDR3 region: CATSRGSYGEKLFF. The CDR3 DNA follows: TGTGCCACCTCCAGGGGAAGCTACGGTGAAAAACTGTTTTTT. Drawing the rest from reference TRBV15 and TRBJ1-4, the complete variable domain is DAMVIQNPRYQVTQFGKPVTLSCSQTLNHNVMYWYQQKSSQAPKLLFHYYDKDFNNEADTPDNFQSRRPNTSFCFLDIRSPGLGDTAMYLCATSRGSYGEKLFFGSGTQLSVL.

The gene calls are TRBV11-2 and TRBJ2-2, with D perhaps matching TRBD1 (6 bases). The CDR3 runs 16 residues. V was cut by 8 bases and J by 4 bases, with 20 bases left in between. The germline V gene has CDR1 SGHAT and CDR2 FQNNGV. The CDR3 here is CASGRGLPGATGELFF. Written as DNA, the CDR3 is TGTGCCAGCGGTAGGGGGTTACCCGGAGCCACCGGGGAGCTGTTTTTT.

The chain has TRBV28 and TRBJ1-1, with D possibly matching TRBD1 (5 bases). Deletions cut 2 bases from V and 8 bases from J, with 6 bases between. The CDR3 is made up of 11 amino acids. The germline V gene has CDR1 MDHEN and CDR2 SYDVKM. The CDR3 is CASSLRDEAFF. DNA for the CDR3: TGTGCCAGCAGTTTACGGGACGAAGCTTTCTTT.

The chain has TRBV7-3 and TRBJ2-7, with TRBD2 identical over 11 bases. Germline-derived CDR1 and CDR2 are SGHTA and FQGTGA. CDR3 size: 14 residues. Trimming cost V 5 bases and J 2 bases; bases outside gene matches: 2. CDR3 bases: TGTGCCAGCAGCCTAGCGGGGGGAACCTACGAGCAGTACTTC. Encoded protein: CASSLAGGTYEQYF.

The gene calls are TRBV6-6 and TRBJ2-2; no clear D. Trimming shortened V by 0 bases and J by 7 bases, and 9 bases separated the two germline ends. Germline lookup yields CDR1 MNHNY and CDR2 SVGAGI (reference sequence). This CDR3 has 14 amino acids. CDR3: CASSYSRPGGELFF. The CDR3, as DNA: TGTGCCAGCAGTTACTCGAGGCCAGGCGGGGAGCTGTTTTTT.

The rearrangement joins TRBV4-3 to TRBJ1-4; D perhaps matches TRBD1 (5 bases). The CDR3 runs to 16 residues. The V and J ends lost 0 bases and 4 bases respectively, with 12 bases between them. The V gene's germline CDR1 is LGHNA and CDR2 YSLEER. Written as DNA, the CDR3 is TGCGCCAGCAGCCAAGAGGAATGGGGGATTAATGAAAAACTGTTTTTT. Translation: CASSQEEWGINEKLFF.